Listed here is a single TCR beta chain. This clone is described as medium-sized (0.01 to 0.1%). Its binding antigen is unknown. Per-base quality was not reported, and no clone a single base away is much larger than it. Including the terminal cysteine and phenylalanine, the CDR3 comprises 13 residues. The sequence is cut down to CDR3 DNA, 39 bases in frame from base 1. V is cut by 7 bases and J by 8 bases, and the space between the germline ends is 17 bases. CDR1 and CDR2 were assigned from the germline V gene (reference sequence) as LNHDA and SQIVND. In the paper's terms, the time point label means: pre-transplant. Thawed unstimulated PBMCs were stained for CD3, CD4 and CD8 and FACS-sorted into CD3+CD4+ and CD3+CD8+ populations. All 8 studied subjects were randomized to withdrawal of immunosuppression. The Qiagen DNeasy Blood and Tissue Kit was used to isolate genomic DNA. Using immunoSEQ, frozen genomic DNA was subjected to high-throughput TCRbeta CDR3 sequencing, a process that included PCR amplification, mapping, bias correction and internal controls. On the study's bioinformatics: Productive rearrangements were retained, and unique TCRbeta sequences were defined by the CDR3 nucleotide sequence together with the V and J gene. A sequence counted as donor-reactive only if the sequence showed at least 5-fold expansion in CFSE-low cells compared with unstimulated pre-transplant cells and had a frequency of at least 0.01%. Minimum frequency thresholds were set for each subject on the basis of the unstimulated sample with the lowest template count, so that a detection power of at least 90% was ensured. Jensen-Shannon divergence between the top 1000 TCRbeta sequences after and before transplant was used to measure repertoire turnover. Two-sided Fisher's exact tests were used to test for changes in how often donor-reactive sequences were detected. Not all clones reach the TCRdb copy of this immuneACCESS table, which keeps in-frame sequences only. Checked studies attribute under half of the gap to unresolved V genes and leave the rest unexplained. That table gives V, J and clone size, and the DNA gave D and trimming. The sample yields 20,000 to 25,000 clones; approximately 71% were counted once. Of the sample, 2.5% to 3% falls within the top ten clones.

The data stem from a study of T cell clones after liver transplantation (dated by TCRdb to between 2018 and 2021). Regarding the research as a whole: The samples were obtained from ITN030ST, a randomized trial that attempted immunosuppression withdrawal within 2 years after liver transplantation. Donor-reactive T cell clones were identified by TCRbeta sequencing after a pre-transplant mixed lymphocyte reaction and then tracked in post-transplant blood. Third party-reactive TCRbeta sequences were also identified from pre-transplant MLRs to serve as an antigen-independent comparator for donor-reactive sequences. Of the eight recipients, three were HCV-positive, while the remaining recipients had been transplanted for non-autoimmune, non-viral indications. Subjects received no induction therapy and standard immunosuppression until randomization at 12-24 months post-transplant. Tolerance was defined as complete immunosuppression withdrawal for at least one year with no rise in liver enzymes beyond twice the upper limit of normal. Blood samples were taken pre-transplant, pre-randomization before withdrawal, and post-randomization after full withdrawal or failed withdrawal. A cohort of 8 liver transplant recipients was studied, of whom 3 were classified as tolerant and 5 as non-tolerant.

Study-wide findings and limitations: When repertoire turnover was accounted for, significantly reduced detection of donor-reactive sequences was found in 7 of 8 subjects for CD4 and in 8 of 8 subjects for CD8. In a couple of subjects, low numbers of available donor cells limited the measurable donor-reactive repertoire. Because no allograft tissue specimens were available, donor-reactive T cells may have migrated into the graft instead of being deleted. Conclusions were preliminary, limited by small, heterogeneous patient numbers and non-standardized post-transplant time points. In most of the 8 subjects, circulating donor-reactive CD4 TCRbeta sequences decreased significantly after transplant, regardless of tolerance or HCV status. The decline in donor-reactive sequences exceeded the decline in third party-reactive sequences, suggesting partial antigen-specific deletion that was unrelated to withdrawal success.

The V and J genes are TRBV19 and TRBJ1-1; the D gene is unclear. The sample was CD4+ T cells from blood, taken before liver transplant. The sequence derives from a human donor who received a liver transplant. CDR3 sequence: CASTYREASEAFF. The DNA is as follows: TGTGCCAGTACGTACCGTGAGGCTTCCGAAGCTTTCTTT.